This is a list of T cell receptor beta chains from one sample in a study of cytomegalovirus exposure and HLA in healthy donors. Data came from immunoSEQ multiplex PCR; TCRdb stores just in-frame clones and leaves some out. This sample has about 260,000 clones; 80% to 90% occur once, and the top ten carry roughly 2%. Sequenced: PBMCs. Receptors originate from a woman in her thirties or forties in good health and CMV-seropositive. Both conserved end residues are part of each CDR3. Each record gives: clone size, J gene, D gene, V gene, CDR3 protein, CDR3 DNA. D genes are given only for firm matches. For some rows the clone size is stated as once, few or many, or as a class when expanded; others skip it.

-	TRBJ2-1	-	TRBV27	CASSSPGLAKYNEQFF	TGTGCCAGCAGCAGTCCGGGACTCGCCAAATACAATGAGCAGTTCTTC
-	TRBJ2-7	TRBD1	TRBV4-2	CASSQGTGTGEQYF	TGTGCCAGCAGCCAAGGGACAGGGACGGGCGAGCAGTACTTC
-	TRBJ2-7	TRBD2	TRBV7-2	CASSPRARTSGPPEQYF	TGTGCCAGCAGCCCCCGGGCCCGGACTAGCGGGCCCCCCGAGCAGTACTTC
-	TRBJ1-2	TRBD1	TRBV2	CASSTGALYGYTF	TGTGCCAGCAGTACAGGGGCCCTCTATGGCTACACCTTC
once	TRBJ2-1	TRBD2	TRBV19	CASSGTSGTSSYNEQFF	TGTGCCAGTTCCGGGACTAGCGGGACTAGCTCCTACAATGAGCAGTTCTTC
few	TRBJ1-6	TRBD1	TRBV5-1	CASSLGDSYSPLHF	TGCGCCAGCAGCTTGGGGGACAGCTATTCACCCCTCCACTTT
-	TRBJ2-7	TRBD2	TRBV10-3	CAISEPGTSGSYEQYF	TGTGCCATCAGTGAGCCCGGGACTAGCGGCTCCTACGAGCAGTACTTC
-	TRBJ2-3	TRBD1	TRBV5-1	CASSSGQTSTDTQYF	TGCGCCAGCAGCTCGGGACAGACTAGCACAGATACGCAGTATTTT
-	TRBJ2-2	-	TRBV19	CASSTIFRQSSNTGELFF	TGTGCCAGTAGTACCATCTTCAGACAGAGCTCGAACACCGGGGAGCTGTTTTTT
-	TRBJ1-1	-	TRBV30	CAWRGGGSGAEAFF	TGTGCCTGGAGGGGTGGGGGAAGCGGGGCTGAAGCTTTCTTT
-	TRBJ2-1	-	TRBV7-2	CASSPRESYNEQFF	TGTGCCAGCAGCCCACGGGAATCCTACAATGAGCAGTTCTTC
-	TRBJ2-3	-	TRBV6-5	CATLPPAGSDTQYF	TGTGCCACACTCCCGCCCGCGGGGTCGGATACGCAGTATTTT
-	TRBJ1-5	-	TRBV6-1	CASREQGSGNQPQHF	TGTGCCAGCAGGGAACAGGGAAGTGGCAATCAGCCCCAGCATTTT
-	TRBJ1-1	-	TRBV7-8	CASSLVAGYPEAFF	TGTGCCAGCAGCTTAGTGGCTGGTTATCCTGAAGCTTTCTTT
-	TRBJ1-2	TRBD1	TRBV28	CASRRQGENGYTF	TGTGCCAGCAGAAGACAGGGAGAGAATGGCTACACCTTC
once	TRBJ2-2	TRBD2	TRBV15	CATSRDRGSVAGELFF	TGTGCCACCAGCAGAGACCGCGGGAGTGTAGCCGGGGAGCTGTTTTTT
-	TRBJ2-7	TRBD2	TRBV7-2	CASSFRLAGVSEQYF	TGTGCCAGCAGCTTTCGACTAGCGGGAGTCAGCGAGCAGTACTTC
-	TRBJ2-3	TRBD2	TRBV5-4	CASSLSSGGATDTQYF	TGTGCCAGCAGCTTGTCCAGCGGGGGCGCGACAGATACGCAGTATTTT
once	TRBJ1-4	TRBD1	TRBV7-2	CASSLDGTVNEKLFF	TGTGCCAGCAGCTTAGATGGGACAGTTAATGAAAAACTGTTTTTT
-	TRBJ2-1	TRBD2	TRBV7-8	CASSVLAGGPYEQFF	TGTGCCAGCAGCGTACTAGCGGGAGGGCCTTATGAGCAGTTCTTC
-	TRBJ1-5	TRBD1	TRBV30	CAWSKGQGTVQPQHF	TGTGCCTGGAGTAAAGGACAGGGGACGGTTCAGCCCCAGCATTTT
-	TRBJ2-4	-	TRBV19	CASSIRSKNIQYF	TGTGCCAGTAGTATACGTTCCAAAAACATTCAGTACTTC
-	TRBJ2-5	TRBD2	TRBV7-9	CASSQLGTRQETQYF	TGTGCCAGCAGCCAACTAGGGACTAGACAAGAGACCCAGTACTTC
-	TRBJ2-3	-	TRBV19	CASSILDTQYF	TGTGCCAGTTCCATTTTAGATACGCAGTATTTT
-	TRBJ1-5	-	TRBV19	CASKGELGSNQPQHF	TGTGCCAGTAAGGGGGAGCTCGGGAGCAATCAGCCCCAGCATTTT
-	TRBJ2-2	TRBD2	TRBV4-3	CASSLRLAGGTNTGELFF	TGCGCCAGCAGCCTCAGACTAGCGGGAGGGACGAACACCGGGGAGCTGTTTTTT
once	TRBJ2-2	-	TRBV5-4	CASSPFNGLNTGELFF	TGTGCCAGCTCCCCGTTCAACGGTCTGAACACCGGGGAGCTGTTTTTT
-	TRBJ2-7	-	TRBV28	CASSRTLNYEQYF	TGTGCCAGCAGCCGGACTTTAAACTACGAGCAGTACTTC
-	TRBJ1-5	TRBD1	TRBV19	CASSADRAGQPQHF	TGTGCCAGTAGTGCAGACAGGGCGGGTCAGCCCCAGCATTTT
few	TRBJ2-7	-	TRBV7-9	CASSKTGYEQYF	TGTGCCAGCAGCAAGACAGGCTACGAGCAGTACTTC
once	TRBJ1-1	-	TRBV9	CASRRLAPLKNTEAFF	TGTGCCAGCAGGAGGTTGGCTCCACTAAAAAACACTGAAGCTTTCTTT
-	TRBJ2-1	-	TRBV19	CASSIPAPGGVEQFF	TGTGCCAGTAGTATTCCGGCCCCAGGAGGGGTTGAGCAGTTCTTC
-	TRBJ2-3	TRBD2	TRBV28	CASFGGGRPAGGPRDTQYF	TGTGCCAGCTTTGGGGGTGGCAGGCCAGCGGGAGGGCCGAGAGATACGCAGTATTTT
-	TRBJ2-3	TRBD2	TRBV13	CASSLLAGEGYTDTQYF	TGTGCCAGCAGCTTGCTAGCGGGAGAAGGGTACACAGATACGCAGTATTTT
-	TRBJ2-5	TRBD2	TRBV27	CASSPGVAGGRTETQYF	TGTGCCAGCAGTCCCGGGGTAGCGGGAGGGAGGACAGAGACCCAGTACTTC
-	TRBJ1-5	-	TRBV15	CATSRDRGGGGNQPQHF	TGTGCCACCAGCAGAGATCGCGGGGGTGGCGGCAATCAGCCCCAGCATTTT
-	TRBJ1-5	-	TRBV4-1	CASSQGSRASNQPQHF	TGCGCCAGCAGCCAAGGGAGCAGAGCTAGCAATCAGCCCCAGCATTTT
-	TRBJ1-1	-	TRBV6-5	CASSYRVNTEAFF	TGTGCCAGCAGTTACCGCGTGAACACTGAAGCTTTCTTT
-	TRBJ1-1	-	TRBV29-1	CSVVPMGGNTEAFF	TGCAGCGTTGTCCCTATGGGGGGGAACACTGAAGCTTTCTTT
-	TRBJ2-3	TRBD2	TRBV7-7	CASRRLLAGNTDTQYF	TGTGCTAGCAGGAGGTTACTAGCGGGCAATACAGATACGCAGTATTTT
-	TRBJ2-1	TRBD2	TRBV7-8	CASSLGGTSGRDEQFF	TGTGCCAGCAGCTTAGGCGGGACTAGCGGGAGGGACGAGCAGTTCTTC
-	TRBJ1-1	-	TRBV5-1	CASSLDGMNTEAFF	TGCGCCAGCAGCTTGGATGGCATGAACACTGAAGCTTTCTTT
-	TRBJ2-7	-	TRBV19	CASSRGLDYEQYF	TGTGCCAGTAGTAGAGGGTTAGATTACGAGCAGTACTTC
-	TRBJ2-2	TRBD2	TRBV9	CASRSSGSAGELFF	TGTGCCAGCAGGTCTAGCGGGAGCGCCGGGGAGCTGTTTTTT
-	TRBJ2-7	-	TRBV19	CASSPQGSYEQYF	TGTGCCAGTAGCCCTCAGGGTTCCTACGAGCAGTACTTC
-	TRBJ2-1	TRBD2	TRBV30	CAWSAPTSGRADEQFF	TGTGCCTGGAGTGCCCCGACTAGCGGGAGGGCTGATGAGCAGTTCTTC
once	TRBJ1-5	-	TRBV7-8	CASSLAGIGRDNQPQHF	TGTGCCAGCAGCTTAGCGGGGATAGGACGGGACAATCAGCCCCAGCATTTT
-	TRBJ2-3	-	TRBV5-1	CASSPDGGTDTQYF	TGCGCCAGCAGCCCCGACGGGGGCACAGATACGCAGTATTTT
-	TRBJ2-7	TRBD2	TRBV11-3	CASSKTSFYEQYF	TGTGCCAGCAGCAAGACTAGCTTCTACGAGCAGTACTTC
-	TRBJ1-2	TRBD1	TRBV6-5	CASSPGTGYGYTF	TGTGCCAGCAGTCCCGGGACAGGGTACGGCTACACCTTC
-	TRBJ1-2	TRBD1	TRBV11-2	CASSSWTGGGYGYTF	TGTGCCAGCAGCTCATGGACAGGGGGCGGCTATGGCTACACCTTC
-	TRBJ2-7	TRBD1	TRBV7-2	CASSLGSGQPYEQYF	TGTGCCAGCAGCTTAGGGTCGGGACAGCCCTACGAGCAGTACTTC
-	TRBJ1-4	TRBD1	TRBV19	CASSPSDRKHEKLFF	TGTGCCAGTAGTCCCTCGGACAGGAAGCATGAAAAACTGTTTTTT
-	TRBJ1-4	-	TRBV6-5	CASSSTSTEKLFF	TGTGCCAGCAGTTCAACAAGTACTGAAAAACTGTTTTTT